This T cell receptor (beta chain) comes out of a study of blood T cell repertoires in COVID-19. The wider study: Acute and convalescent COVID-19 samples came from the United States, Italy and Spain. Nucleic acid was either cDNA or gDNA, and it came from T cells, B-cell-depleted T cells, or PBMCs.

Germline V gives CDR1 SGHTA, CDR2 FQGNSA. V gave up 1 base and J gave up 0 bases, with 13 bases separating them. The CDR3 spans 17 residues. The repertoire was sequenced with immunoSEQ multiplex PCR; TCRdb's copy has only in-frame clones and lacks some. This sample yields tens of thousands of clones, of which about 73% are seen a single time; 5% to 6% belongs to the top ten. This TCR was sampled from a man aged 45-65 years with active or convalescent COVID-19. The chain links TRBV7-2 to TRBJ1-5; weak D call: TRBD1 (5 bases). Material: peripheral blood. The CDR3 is CASSLVGGGNSNQPQHF. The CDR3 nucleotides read TGTGCCAGCAGCTTAGTGGGGGGGGGAAATAGCAATCAGCCCCAGCATTTT.